Shown below are 8 T cell receptor beta chains from a single sample sequenced in a study of blood T cells in healthy people across ages. Using a J-beta primer mix together with a sample-barcoded 5' primer, a second PCR was run for roughly 7 to 11 cycles. TCRdb redid the calling of the 5' RACE reads with MiXCR, one entry per CDR3 protein. The table shows hundreds of thousands of distinct CDR3 sequences, with about a third occurring only once. The sequenced sample consisted of blood. These receptors were collected from a woman older than 75 in good health.

This clonotype was observed a handful of times. A much larger clone sits a single nucleotide away, making a read error possible. The V gene is TRBV6-2 or TRBV6-3, the J gene TRBJ2-5; possibly TRBD2 for D (5 bases). This CDR3 has 14 amino acids. Germline lookup yields CDR1 MNHEY and CDR2 SVGEGT. Trimming removed 6 bases at V and 5 bases at J, with 16 bases between. DNA for the CDR3: TGTGCCAGCAGACCTGTCGGAGGAGGCGAGACCCAGTACTTC. Its protein is CASRPVGGGETQYF.

In the case of this clonotype: At one boundary the junction diverges from the germline segment, which might be a read error. This rearrangement joins TRBV7-3 to TRBJ2-1; 10 bases agree with TRBD1. The germline V gene encodes CDR1 SGHTA and CDR2 FQGTGA. The CDR3 loop spans 16 amino acids. CDR3 sequence (DNA): TGTGCCAGCAGCTTAACGCCCGGGACAGGGGAGGATGAGCACTTCTTC. Translating it yields CASSLTPGTGEDEHFF.

This clonotype has at least ten counts. This chain's CDR3 is CASSYSMGLNSPLHF. CDR3 DNA: TGTGCCAGCAGTTACTCGATGGGCCTCAATTCACCCCTCCACTTT. This chain connects TRBV6-5 to TRBJ1-6; D uncertain. V lost 0 bases to trimming and J lost 7 bases, with 10 bases between them. Germline assignment: CDR1 MNHEY and CDR2 SVGAGI. The CDR3 sequence is 15 residues long.

This clonotype was seen repeatedly, ten times or more. The chain uses TRBV6-2 or TRBV6-3 and TRBJ2-5; D gene unclear. V was trimmed by 0 bases and J by 1 base, leaving 6 bases between them. The CDR3 totals 14 residues. Germline loops: CDR1 MNHEY, CDR2 SVGEGT. Here the CDR3 DNA reads TGTGCCAGCAGTTACTCAGGGCTCCAAGAGACCCAGTACTTC. As protein: CASSYSGLQETQYF.

The J gene is TRBJ2-3, the V gene TRBV7-9; no reliable D call. Trimming removed 0 bases at V and 7 bases at J, with 11 bases between. CDR1 and CDR2 from the germline V gene are SEHNR and FQNEAQ (reference sequence). The CDR3 consists of 14 residues. The CDR3 reads CASSLASGQYTQYF. The CDR3 DNA is TGTGCCAGCAGCTTAGCGTCCGGTCAATATACGCAGTATTTT.

In the case of this clonotype: A much larger clone lies one base from this, so it may be a read error. The gene calls are TRBV6-1 and TRBJ2-7; 16 bases line up with TRBD2. Germline V CDR1 and CDR2: MNHNS, SASEGT. This CDR3 is 17 amino acids long. The CDR3 region is CVSSGTSGGGSSYEQYF. In nucleotides, the CDR3 is TGTGTCAGCAGTGGGACTAGCGGGGGGGGAAGCTCCTACGAGCAGTACTTC.

This clonotype showed up just a few times. This may arise from a read error, as a much more abundant clone is one base away. The V and J genes are TRBV7-2 and TRBJ2-3; D is possibly TRBD2 (5 bases). Per the germline V gene, CDR1 is SGHTA and CDR2 is FQGNSA. Trimming cost V 5 bases and J 5 bases, with 11 bases left between them. CDR3 length equals 13 residues. The CDR3 DNA is TGTGCCAGCAGCCTTCGGAGGCAAGATACGCAGTATTTT. Residues: CASSLRRQDTQYF.

This clonotype was counted ten times or more. The chain links TRBV20-1 to TRBJ1-6; 7 positions match TRBD1. V lost 4 bases and J lost 5; bases outside the gene matches: 8. CDR3 length: 15 amino acids. Germline CDR1 reads DFQATT; CDR2 reads SNEGSKA (reference sequence). The CDR3: CSAKQNRGNNSPLHF. CDR3 nucleotides: TGCAGTGCTAAACAAAACAGGGGTAATAATTCACCCCTCCACTTT.